This paragraph reports one TCR beta chain. This specimen belongs to a study of neoadjuvant anti-PD-1 for oral cavity cancer. Time point described: after neoadjuvant nivolumab, at surgical resection. Libraries were prepared by immunoSEQ multiplex PCR; TCRdb keeps only in-frame clonotypes and omits some of them. The sample gives around 14,000 clones, roughly four fifths of which show up once; over 2% is in the top ten. The CDR3 is 15 residues long. Trimming cost V 3 bases and J 2 bases; bases outside gene matches: 5. CDR1 ENHRY and CDR2 SYGVKD come from the germline V gene. The chain recombines TRBV10-3 with TRBJ1-2; 8 bases are shared with TRBD1. This specimen was PBMCs, taken after nivolumab (anti-PD-1) treatment. This sequence originates from a person aged 40 to 85 with oral cavity squamous cell carcinoma. The CDR3 DNA reads TGTGCCATCAGTGAAGGACAGGGAACCAACTATGGCTACACCTTC. It encodes CAISEGQGTNYGYTF.